Presented here are 27 T cell receptor beta chains from one specimen sequenced in a study of T cell changes during pregnancy in multiple sclerosis. Sequencing was performed with immunoSEQ multiplex PCR; in TCRdb, only in-frame clones are kept and a portion is missing. Of around 21,000 clones listed, roughly nine tenths are singletons. The source was CD8+ T cells from peripheral blood mononuclear cells, collected after pregnancy. The receptors stem from a female donor in good health, enrolled as a control in a pregnancy study.

V usage is TRBV4-3 and J usage is TRBJ1-4; maybe TRBD1 (6 bases). CDR3 length: 15 amino acids. The germline V and J ends were trimmed by 1 base and 7 bases, with 13 bases remaining between them. Looked up from germline, CDR1 is LGHNA and CDR2 is YSLEER. The CDR3 sequence is CASSQGTVGSEKLFF. CDR3 nucleotides: TGCGCCAGCAGCCAAGGGACAGTTGGAAGTGAAAAACTGTTTTTT.

This clone was picked up one time. The chain uses TRBV7-2 and TRBJ2-3; D not certain. The length of the CDR3 is 14 residues. V dropped 5 bases and J dropped 2 bases, with 11 bases sitting between them. Germline CDR1 reads SGHTA; CDR2 reads FQGNSA. Here the CDR3 reads CASSLRFNTDTQYF. The DNA of the CDR3 is TGTGCCAGCAGCCTCCGGTTTAACACAGATACGCAGTATTTT. Filled out from reference TRBV7-2 and TRBJ2-3, the complete variable domain reads GAGVSQSPSNKVTEKGKDVELRCDPISGHTALYWYRQSLGQGLEFLIYFQGNSAPDKSGLPSDRFSAERTGGSVSTLTIQRTQQEDSAVYLCASSLRFNTDTQYFGPGTRLTVL.

In this sample, this clone turned up once. The chain employs TRBV7-9 and TRBJ2-5, with a weak D call TRBD2 (6 bases). Germline V gene data show CDR1 as SEHNR and CDR2 as FQNEAQ (reference sequence). The CDR3 covers 14 residues. The germline V and J ends were trimmed by 4 bases and 2 bases, with 11 bases remaining between them. The CDR3 DNA reads TGTGCCAGCAGCTCGGAGGGACGGCAAGAGACCCAGTACTTC. It codes for CASSSEGRQETQYF.

The rearrangement joins TRBV6-6 to TRBJ2-7, with TRBD1 as a possible D gene (6 bases). This CDR3 contains 15 residues. V lost 5 bases and J lost 3, with 17 bases in between. Germline CDR1 reads MNHNY; CDR2 reads SVGAGI (reference sequence). The CDR3 region has the DNA TGTGCCAGCAGTCTCCTCGGGCAGGGGAACTACGAGCAGTACTTC. It specifies CASSLLGQGNYEQYF.

This chain connects TRBV29-1 to TRBJ2-5, with 11 bases aligning to TRBD2. The germline V gene has CDR1 SQVTM and CDR2 ANQGSEA. CDR3 length equals 14 residues. V lost 3 bases and J lost 4; bases outside the gene matches: 4. The DNA for the CDR3 is TGCAGCGTTGATACTAGCGGGAGAAGAGAGACCCAGTACTTC. Protein sequence: CSVDTSGRRETQYF.

This clone came up a few times. V gene TRBV19 combines with J gene TRBJ2-1, with 10 bases identical to TRBD2. The V gene's germline CDR1 is LNHDA and CDR2 SQIVND (reference sequence). The junction had 7 bases not matched to a gene; V was cut back by 7 bases and J by 7 bases. The CDR3 consists of 14 residues. DNA for the CDR3: TGTGCCAGTACGGCCGTGGGACTAGCGAATGAGCAGTTCTTC. Protein: CASTAVGLANEQFF.

This chain connects TRBV6-6 to TRBJ1-6, with unresolved D. There are 14 residues in the CDR3. CDR1 and CDR2 (germline): MNHNY, SVGAGI (reference sequence). V lost 2 bases, J lost 12 bases, and 14 bases lay in between. The CDR3 nucleotides are TGTGCCAGCAGTTACAGAGGTCCGCCCGGACCCCTCCACTTT. It yields the protein CASSYRGPPGPLHF.

V is TRBV10-3 and J is TRBJ2-7, with TRBD2 matching over 12 bases. Germline CDR1 is ENHRY and CDR2 is SYGVKD. The CDR3 covers 12 residues. With 9 bases clipped from V and 5 bases from J, the junction kept 2 bases outside the gene matches. CDR3 sequence: CAILAGGDEQYF. The CDR3 coding sequence is TGTGCCATACTAGCGGGAGGCGACGAGCAGTACTTC.

V gene TRBV7-2 combines with J gene TRBJ2-3; D gene uncertain. This CDR3 spans 15 amino acids. Germline V CDR1 and CDR2: SGHTA, FQGNSA. Trimming shortened V by 1 base and J by 6 bases, and 14 bases separated the two germline ends. CDR3 coding DNA: TGTGCCAGCAGCTTAGGGCCCCCCCACCCGGATACGCAGTATTTT. Protein: CASSLGPPHPDTQYF.

The chain is built from TRBV27 and TRBJ1-5; TRBD1 might be the D (6 bases). The CDR3 runs 16 residues. Looked up from germline, CDR1 is MNHEY and CDR2 is SMNVEV (reference sequence). V was shortened by 2 bases and J by 0 bases, with 11 bases between the two germline ends. CDR3 DNA: TGTGCCAGCAGTTTAGGGGGGGCTTATAGCAATCAGCCCCAGCATTTT. Protein sequence: CASSLGGAYSNQPQHF.

This sequence joins TRBV7-9 and TRBJ1-4; possible D gene TRBD1, 5 bases. The germline gives CDR1 SEHNR, CDR2 FQNEAQ (reference sequence). This CDR3 region has 16 residues. The V and J ends lost 5 bases and 8 bases respectively, with 21 bases between them. In DNA, the CDR3 is TGTGCCAGCAGCCCCCCGGCGGGCAGGGAGGAGGAAAAACTGTTTTTT. Residues: CASSPPAGREEEKLFF.

This clone was seen a single time. The rearrangement uses TRBV7-2 and TRBJ2-3, with D possibly being TRBD2 (6 bases). The CDR3 spans 15 residues. Trimming took off 5 bases at V and 11 bases at J, with 23 bases between the two ends. Looked up from germline, CDR1 is SGHTA and CDR2 is FQGNSA. The CDR3 sequence: CASSDLRDSGLGQYF. The CDR3 coding sequence is TGTGCCAGCAGCGACCTGCGGGACTCGGGGTTAGGGCAGTATTTT.

This clone appeared once. The chain joins TRBV30 to TRBJ2-5; 9 nucleotides line up with TRBD2. The end of the DNA aligns better with TRBJ2-7, so the J call may be wrong. CDR1 is GTSNPN, CDR2 SVGIG, per germline (reference sequence). The CDR3 runs to 18 residues. CDR3 loop: CAWSPRTLLAGSLYEQYF. The CDR3 DNA reads as TGTGCCTGGAGTCCGAGAACACTTCTAGCGGGGTCCCTTTACGAGCAGTACTTC.

The J gene is TRBJ2-3, the V gene TRBV7-8; D is perhaps TRBD2 (6 bases). Germline CDR1 is SGHVS and CDR2 is FQNEAQ. Between the trimmed V and J ends, which lost 5 bases and 2 bases, there was a span of 11 bases. This CDR3 spans 14 amino acids. This CDR3 reads CASSPGLNTDTQYF. As DNA, the CDR3 is TGTGCCAGCAGCCCGGGACTTAACACAGATACGCAGTATTTT.

V gene TRBV27 combines with J gene TRBJ1-1; D might be TRBD1 (5 bases). The V and J ends lost 0 bases and 4 bases respectively, with 9 bases between them. Germline V gives CDR1 MNHEY, CDR2 SMNVEV (reference sequence). This CDR3 is 14 amino acids long. The CDR3 bases are TGTGCCAGCAGTTTATCCGGAGGGGCCACTGAAGCTTTCTTT. It translates to CASSLSGGATEAFF.

The V call is TRBV13, the J call TRBJ2-7, with TRBD1 identical over 10 bases. CDR1 is PRHDT, CDR2 FYEKMQ, per germline (reference sequence). This CDR3 has 13 amino acids. V lost 5 bases, J lost 5 bases, and 3 bases stayed unmatched. This CDR3 is CASSPGTGDEQYF. The CDR3 bases are TGTGCCAGCAGCCCCGGGACAGGGGACGAGCAGTACTTC.

This chain joins TRBV7-2 and TRBJ1-2; D call uncertain. In germline, CDR1 is SGHTA, CDR2 FQGNSA. CDR3 length: 14 amino acids. V was cut by 5 bases and J by 4 bases, with 14 bases left in between. The CDR3 loop reads CASSPPERFYGYTF. The CDR3 region has the DNA TGTGCCAGCAGCCCGCCCGAACGGTTCTATGGCTACACCTTC.

The chain has TRBV7-9 and TRBJ2-1; perhaps TRBD1 as D (6 bases). The germline V gene encodes CDR1 SEHNR and CDR2 FQNEAQ (reference sequence). Deletions cut 0 bases from V and 8 bases from J, with 20 bases between. The CDR3 is 17 amino acids. CDR3 DNA sequence: TGTGCCAGCAGCTTAGCGCGCAGGTACGAGGGGGTGGATGAGCAGTTCTTC. This codes for CASSLARRYEGVDEQFF.

V is TRBV19 and J is TRBJ1-1; TRBD1 is a possible D gene (5 bases). CDR3 length: 15 amino acids. Per the germline V gene, CDR1 is LNHDA and CDR2 is SQIVND (reference sequence). V shed 2 bases and J shed 3 bases, with 13 bases lying between them. CDR3 region: CASSISQVEYTEAFF. DNA for the CDR3: TGTGCCAGTAGTATATCACAGGTCGAGTACACTGAAGCTTTCTTT. Complete variable domain (other parts from reference TRBV19 and TRBJ1-1): DGGITQSPKYLFRKEGQNVTLSCEQNLNHDAMYWYRQDPGQGLRLIYYSQIVNDFQKGDIAEGYSVSREKKESFPLTVTSAQKNPTAFYLCASSISQVEYTEAFFGQGTRLTVV.

The CDR3 here is CASRSLDRMNTEAFF. CDR3 DNA sequence: TGCGCCAGCCGATCCCTGGACAGGATGAACACTGAAGCTTTCTTT. The rearrangement joins TRBV23-1 to TRBJ1-1; 7 nucleotides agree with TRBD1. TRBV23-1 is an ORF, with its function uncertain. The CDR3 is made up of 15 amino acids. Trimming cost V 8 bases and J 0 bases; bases outside gene matches: 9.

The chain uses TRBV27 and TRBJ2-1, with 12 bases lining up with TRBD2. There are 15 residues in the CDR3. V lost 3 bases, J lost 10 bases, and 7 bases stayed unmatched. Germline V CDR1 and CDR2: MNHEY, SMNVEV (reference sequence). Here the CDR3 reads CASSFLTSGRGEQFF. CDR3 nucleotides: TGTGCCAGCAGTTTCTTGACTAGCGGGAGAGGGGAGCAGTTCTTC.

The chain combines TRBV6-5 with TRBJ2-7; TRBD2 agrees at 8 bases. The CDR3 contains 15 residues. The V segment lost 7 bases and the J segment 4 bases; nucleotides outside the gene matches: 12. Germline V gene data show CDR1 as MNHEY and CDR2 as SVGAGI. The chain's CDR3 is CASTKRGGEKYEQYF. CDR3 nucleotides: TGTGCCAGCACCAAACGGGGGGGCGAGAAATACGAGCAGTACTTC.

In its sample, this clone was seen once. The CDR3 DNA reads as TGCAGCGTTGGGGGACAGAGCTCAAACTATGGCTACACCTTC. Residues: CSVGGQSSNYGYTF. The chain joins TRBV29-1 to TRBJ1-2; 7 nucleotides line up with TRBD1. The CDR3 length is 14 residues. Germline V gene sequence: CDR1 SQVTM, CDR2 ANQGSEA. After removal of 4 bases from V and 2 bases from J, the junction contained 7 bases not matched to a gene.

This clone showed up just once. The rearrangement uses TRBV6-5 and TRBJ1-2, with 8 bases lining up with TRBD1. CDR3 length equals 14 residues. Germline loops: CDR1 MNHEY, CDR2 SVGAGI. Trimming removed 4 bases from V and 6 bases from J; junction bases left unmatched: 7. CDR3 nucleotides: TGTGCCAGCAGTTCCGGACAGGGTGAGGATGGCTACACCTTC. This codes for CASSSGQGEDGYTF.

This clone is classed as medium-sized. The chain joins TRBV9 to TRBJ1-1; 7 bases map to TRBD1. This CDR3 comprises 14 residues. With 6 bases clipped from V and 3 bases from J, the junction kept 8 bases outside the gene matches. The V gene's germline CDR1 is SGDLS and CDR2 YYNGEE. CDR3 DNA sequence: TGTGCCAGCACCCTACTGGACAGGCACACTGAAGCTTTCTTT. It translates to CASTLLDRHTEAFF. Full variable domain (missing parts from reference TRBV9 and TRBJ1-1): DSGVTQTPKHLITATGQRVTLRCSPRSGDLSVYWYQQSLDQGLQFLIQYYNGEERAKGNILERFSAQQFPDLHSELNLSSLELGDSALYFCASTLLDRHTEAFFGQGTRLTVV.

The V gene is TRBV29-1, the J gene TRBJ1-5; the D is unclear. The germline CDR1 and CDR2 sequences are SQVTM and ANQGSEA. CDR3 length: 13 residues. V was clipped by 4 bases and J by 1 base, with 8 bases between them. In nucleotides, the CDR3 is TGCAGCGTTGTGGTACGGAGCAATCAGCCCCAGCATTTT. This gives the protein CSVVVRSNQPQHF.

The rearrangement links TRBV11-3 to TRBJ2-5, with D uncertain. The germline V gene encodes CDR1 SGHNT and CDR2 YENEEA. This CDR3 has 14 residues. Trimming removed 5 bases from V and 1 base from J, with 11 bases in between. This chain's CDR3 is CASSPRGTQETQYF. For the CDR3, the DNA is TGTGCCAGCAGCCCTCGAGGAACCCAAGAGACCCAGTACTTC. Drawing the rest from reference TRBV11-3 and TRBJ2-5, the complete variable domain is EAGVVQSPRYKIIEKKQPVAFWCNPISGHNTLYWYLQNLGQGPELLIRYENEEAVDDSQLPKDRFSAERLKGVDSTLKIQPAELGDSAVYLCASSPRGTQETQYFGPGTRLLVL.